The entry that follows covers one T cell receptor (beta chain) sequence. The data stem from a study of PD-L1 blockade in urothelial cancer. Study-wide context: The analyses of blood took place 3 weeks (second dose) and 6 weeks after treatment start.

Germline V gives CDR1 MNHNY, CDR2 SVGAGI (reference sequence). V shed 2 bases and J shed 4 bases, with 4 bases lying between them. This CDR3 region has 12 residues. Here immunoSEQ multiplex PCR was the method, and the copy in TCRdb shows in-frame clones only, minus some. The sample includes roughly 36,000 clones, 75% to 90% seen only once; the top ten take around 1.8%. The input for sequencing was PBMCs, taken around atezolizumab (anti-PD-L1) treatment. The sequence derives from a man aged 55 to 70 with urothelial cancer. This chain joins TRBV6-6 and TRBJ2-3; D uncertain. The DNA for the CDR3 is TGTGCCAGCAGTTACCCCTCAGATACGCAGTATTTT. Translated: CASSYPSDTQYF.